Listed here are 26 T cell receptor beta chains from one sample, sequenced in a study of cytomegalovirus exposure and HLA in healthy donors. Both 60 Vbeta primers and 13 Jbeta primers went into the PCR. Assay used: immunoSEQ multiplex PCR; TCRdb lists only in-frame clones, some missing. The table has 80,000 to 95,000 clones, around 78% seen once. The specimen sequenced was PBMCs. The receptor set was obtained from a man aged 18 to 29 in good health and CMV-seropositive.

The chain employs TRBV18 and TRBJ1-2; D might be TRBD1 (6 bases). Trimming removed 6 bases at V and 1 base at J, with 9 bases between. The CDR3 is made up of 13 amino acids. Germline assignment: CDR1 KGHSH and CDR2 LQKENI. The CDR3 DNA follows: TGTGCCAGCTCCCAGGACAGTAACTATGGCTACACCTTC. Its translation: CASSQDSNYGYTF.

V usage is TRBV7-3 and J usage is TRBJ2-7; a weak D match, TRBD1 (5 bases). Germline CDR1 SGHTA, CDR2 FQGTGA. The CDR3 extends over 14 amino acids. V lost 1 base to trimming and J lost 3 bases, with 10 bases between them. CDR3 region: CASSLSSTGYEQYF. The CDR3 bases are TGTGCCAGCAGCTTAAGTTCTACAGGCTACGAGCAGTACTTC. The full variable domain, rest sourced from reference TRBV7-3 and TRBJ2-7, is GAGVSQTPSNKVTEKGKYVELRCDPISGHTALYWYRQSLGQGPEFLIYFQGTGAADDSGLPNDRFFAVRPEGSVSTLKIQRTERGDSAVYLCASSLSSTGYEQYFGPGTRLTVT.

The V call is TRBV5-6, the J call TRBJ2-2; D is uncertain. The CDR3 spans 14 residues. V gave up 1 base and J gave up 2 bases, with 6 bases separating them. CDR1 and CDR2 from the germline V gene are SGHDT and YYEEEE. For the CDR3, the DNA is TGTGCCAGCAGCTTGTTGCGAAACACCGGGGAGCTGTTTTTT. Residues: CASSLLRNTGELFF.

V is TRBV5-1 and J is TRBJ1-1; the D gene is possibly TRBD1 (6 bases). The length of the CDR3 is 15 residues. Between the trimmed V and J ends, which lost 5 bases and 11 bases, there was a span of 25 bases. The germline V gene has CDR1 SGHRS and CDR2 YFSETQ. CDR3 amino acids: CASSGDGRGYEEAFF. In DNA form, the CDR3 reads TGCGCCAGCAGTGGGGACGGTAGGGGGTATGAAGAGGCTTTCTTT.

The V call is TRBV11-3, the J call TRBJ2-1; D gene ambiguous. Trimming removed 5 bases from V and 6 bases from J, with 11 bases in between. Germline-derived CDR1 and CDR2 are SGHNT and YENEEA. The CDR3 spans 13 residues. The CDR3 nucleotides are TGTGCCAGCAGCACTAATAGAGGCAATGAGCAGTTCTTC. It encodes CASSTNRGNEQFF.

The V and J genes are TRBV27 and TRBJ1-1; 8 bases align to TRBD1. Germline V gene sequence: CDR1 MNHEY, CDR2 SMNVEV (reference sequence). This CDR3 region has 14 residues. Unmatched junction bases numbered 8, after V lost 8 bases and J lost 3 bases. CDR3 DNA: TGTGCCAGCGTTCGGGACAGGTTGCACACTGAAGCTTTCTTT. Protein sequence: CASVRDRLHTEAFF.

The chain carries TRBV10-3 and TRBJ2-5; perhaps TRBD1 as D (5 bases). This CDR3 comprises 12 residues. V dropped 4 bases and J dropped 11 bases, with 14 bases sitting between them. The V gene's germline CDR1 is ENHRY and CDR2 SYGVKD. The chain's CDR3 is CAISADNLEQYF. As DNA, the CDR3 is TGTGCCATCAGTGCGGACAATCTGGAACAGTACTTC.

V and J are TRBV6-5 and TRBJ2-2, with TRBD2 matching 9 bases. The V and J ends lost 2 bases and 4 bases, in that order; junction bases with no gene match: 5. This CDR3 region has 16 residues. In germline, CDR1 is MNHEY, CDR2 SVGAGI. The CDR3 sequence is CASSYHLAGTTGELFF. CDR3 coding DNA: TGTGCCAGCAGTTACCACCTAGCGGGAACCACCGGGGAGCTGTTTTTT.

CDR3 amino acids: CASSPMGQGIHGYTF. In DNA, the CDR3 is TGCGCCAGCAGCCCGATGGGACAGGGTATTCATGGCTACACCTTC. J is TRBJ1-2 and V is TRBV4-1, with 9 bases lining up with TRBD1. The trim removed 4 bases at V and 6 bases at J, leaving 9 bases unmatched. Germline V gene data show CDR1 as MGHRA and CDR2 as YSYEKL. The CDR3 covers 15 residues.

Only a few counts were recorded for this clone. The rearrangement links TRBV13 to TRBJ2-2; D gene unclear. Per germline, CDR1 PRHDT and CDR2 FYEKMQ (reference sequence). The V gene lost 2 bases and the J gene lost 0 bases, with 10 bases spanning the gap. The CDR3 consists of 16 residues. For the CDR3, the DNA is TGTGCCAGCAGCTTATTTAGAATATCGAACACCGGGGAGCTGTTTTTT. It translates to CASSLFRISNTGELFF.

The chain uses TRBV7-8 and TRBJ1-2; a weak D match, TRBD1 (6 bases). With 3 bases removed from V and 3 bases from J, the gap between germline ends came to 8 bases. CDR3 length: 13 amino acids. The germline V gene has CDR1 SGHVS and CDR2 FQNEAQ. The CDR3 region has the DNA TGTGCCAGCAGCTTTGCAGGGGACTATGGCTACACCTTC. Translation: CASSFAGDYGYTF.

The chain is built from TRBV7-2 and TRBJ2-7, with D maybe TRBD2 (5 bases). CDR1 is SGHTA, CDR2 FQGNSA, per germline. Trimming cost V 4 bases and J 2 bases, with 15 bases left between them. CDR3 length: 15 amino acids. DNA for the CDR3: TGTGCCAGCAGCTCCGGACTCCCGACTGCCTACGAGCAGTACTTC. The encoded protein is CASSSGLPTAYEQYF.

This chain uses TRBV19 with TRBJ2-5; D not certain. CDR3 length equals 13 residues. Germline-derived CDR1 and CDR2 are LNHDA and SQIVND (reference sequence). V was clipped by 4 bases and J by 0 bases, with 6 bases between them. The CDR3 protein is CASSRANQETQYF. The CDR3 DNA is TGTGCCAGTAGTAGAGCGAACCAAGAGACCCAGTACTTC.

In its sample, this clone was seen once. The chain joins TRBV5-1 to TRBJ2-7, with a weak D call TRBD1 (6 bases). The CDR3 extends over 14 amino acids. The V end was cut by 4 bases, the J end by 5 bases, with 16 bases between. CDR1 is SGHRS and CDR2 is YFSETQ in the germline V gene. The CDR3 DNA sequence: TGCGCCAGCAGCCGAGGGGGAGCCCCACACGAGCAGTACTTC. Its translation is CASSRGGAPHEQYF.

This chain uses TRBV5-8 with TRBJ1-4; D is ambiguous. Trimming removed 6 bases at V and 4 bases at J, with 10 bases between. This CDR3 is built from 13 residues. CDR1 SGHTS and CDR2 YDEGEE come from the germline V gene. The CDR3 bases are TGTGCCAGCAAAGGACTGAATAATGAAAAACTGTTTTTT. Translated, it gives CASKGLNNEKLFF.

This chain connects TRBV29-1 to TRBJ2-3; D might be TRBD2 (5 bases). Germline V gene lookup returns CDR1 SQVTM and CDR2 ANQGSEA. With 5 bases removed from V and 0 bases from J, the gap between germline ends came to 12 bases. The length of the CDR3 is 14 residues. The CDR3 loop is CSVRPGGSTDTQYF. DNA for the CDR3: TGCAGCGTTAGACCCGGCGGGAGCACAGATACGCAGTATTTT.

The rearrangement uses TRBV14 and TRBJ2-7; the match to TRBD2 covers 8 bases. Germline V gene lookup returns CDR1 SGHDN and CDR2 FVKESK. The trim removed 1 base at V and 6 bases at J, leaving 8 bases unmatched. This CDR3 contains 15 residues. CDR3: CASSQGGLVRGEQYF. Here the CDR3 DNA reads TGTGCCAGCAGCCAAGGGGGACTAGTCAGGGGCGAGCAGTACTTC.

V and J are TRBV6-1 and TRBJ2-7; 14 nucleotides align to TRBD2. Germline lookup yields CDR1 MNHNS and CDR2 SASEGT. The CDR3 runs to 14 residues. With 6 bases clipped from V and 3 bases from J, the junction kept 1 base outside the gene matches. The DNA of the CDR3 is TGTGCCAGCAGCGGACTAGCGGGAGGCTACGAGCAGTACTTC. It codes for CASSGLAGGYEQYF.

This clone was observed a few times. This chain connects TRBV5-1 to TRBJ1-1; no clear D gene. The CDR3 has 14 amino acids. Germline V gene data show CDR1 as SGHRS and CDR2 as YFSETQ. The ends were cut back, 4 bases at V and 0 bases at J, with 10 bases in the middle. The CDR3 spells CASSPRAVNTEAFF. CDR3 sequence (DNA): TGCGCCAGCAGCCCGAGAGCGGTGAACACTGAAGCTTTCTTT.

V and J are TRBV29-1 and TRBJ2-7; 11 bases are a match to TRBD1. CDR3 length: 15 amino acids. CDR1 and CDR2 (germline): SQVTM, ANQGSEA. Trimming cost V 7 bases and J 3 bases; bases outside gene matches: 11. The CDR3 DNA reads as TGCAGCGAACCCTGGACAGGGGGCATTATCTACGAGCAGTACTTC. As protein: CSEPWTGGIIYEQYF.

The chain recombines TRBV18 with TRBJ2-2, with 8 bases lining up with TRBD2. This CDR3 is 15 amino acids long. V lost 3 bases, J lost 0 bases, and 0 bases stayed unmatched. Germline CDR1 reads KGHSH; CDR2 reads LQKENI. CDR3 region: CASSPTSANTGELFF. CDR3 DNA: TGTGCCAGCTCACCGACTAGCGCGAACACCGGGGAGCTGTTTTTT.

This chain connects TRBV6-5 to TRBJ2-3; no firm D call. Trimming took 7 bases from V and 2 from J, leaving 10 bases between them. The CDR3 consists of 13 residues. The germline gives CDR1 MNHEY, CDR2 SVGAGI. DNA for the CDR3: TGTGCCAGCACTACTATGCACACAGATACGCAGTATTTT. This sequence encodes CASTTMHTDTQYF.

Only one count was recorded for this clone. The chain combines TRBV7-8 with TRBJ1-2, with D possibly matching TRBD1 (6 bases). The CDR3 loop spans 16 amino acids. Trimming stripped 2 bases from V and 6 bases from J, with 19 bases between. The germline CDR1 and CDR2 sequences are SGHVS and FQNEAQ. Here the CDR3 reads CASSLNRVMIKDGYTF. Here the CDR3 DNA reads TGTGCCAGCAGCTTAAACAGGGTGATGATTAAGGATGGCTACACCTTC.

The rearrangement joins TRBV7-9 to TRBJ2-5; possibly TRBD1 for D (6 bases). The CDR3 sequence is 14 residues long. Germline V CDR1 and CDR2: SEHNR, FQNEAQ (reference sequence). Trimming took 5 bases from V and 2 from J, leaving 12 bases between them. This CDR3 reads CASSRGQPQETQYF. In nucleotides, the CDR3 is TGTGCCAGCAGCCGAGGACAGCCTCAAGAGACCCAGTACTTC.

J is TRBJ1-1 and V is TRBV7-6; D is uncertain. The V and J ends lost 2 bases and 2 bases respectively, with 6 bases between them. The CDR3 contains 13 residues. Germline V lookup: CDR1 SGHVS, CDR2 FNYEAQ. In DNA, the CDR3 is TGTGCCAGCAGCTTAAGAACTAACACTGAAGCTTTCTTT. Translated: CASSLRTNTEAFF.

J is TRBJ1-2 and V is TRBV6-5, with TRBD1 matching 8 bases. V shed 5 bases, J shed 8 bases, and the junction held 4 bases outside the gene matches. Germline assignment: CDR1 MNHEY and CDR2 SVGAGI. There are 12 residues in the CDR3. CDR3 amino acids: CASSDRGGGYTF. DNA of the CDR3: TGTGCCAGCAGTGACAGGGGTGGCGGCTACACCTTC.